The sequence of this TCR beta chain was determined in a study of T-cell reconstitution after alpha-beta-depleted transplantation in children. In this sample, this clonotype turned up a few times. The TCRbeta library incorporated unique molecular identifiers. TCRdb independently ran MiXCR on the PCR reads; one entry per CDR3 protein. The table records 350,000 to 450,000 distinct CDR3 sequences, 20% of them present only once. Germline CDR1 is SGHNT and CDR2 is YYREEE (reference sequence). V lost 0 bases, J lost 4 bases, and 11 bases lay in between. The CDR3 is made up of 15 amino acids. This sequence was found in a human donor who donated a stem cell graft to a child with acute myeloid leukemia. Sequencing was performed on PBMCs from the stem cell graft donor, taken from the stem cell graft. The V gene is TRBV5-4, the J gene TRBJ2-1; D is perhaps TRBD1 (5 bases). The CDR3 protein is CASSLVGVTYNEQFF. In nucleotides, the CDR3 is TGTGCCAGCAGCTTGGTAGGGGTAACATACAATGAGCAGTTCTTC.